The 30 T cell receptor beta chains presented below share a single source sample, sequenced in a study of technical replicates of blood from several donors. Only in-frame clones appear in the TCRdb table, and some are missing; sequencing was by immunoSEQ multiplex PCR. The table records 75,000 to 80,000 clones, roughly 94% of them present only once. Material: T cells isolated from PBMCs. The receptors were sampled from a human donor in good health.

The chain recombines TRBV30 with TRBJ1-5; 9 bases are shared with TRBD1. Germline-derived CDR1 and CDR2 are GTSNPN and SVGIG (reference sequence). The length of the CDR3 is 13 residues. Trimming cost V 3 bases and J 5 bases; bases outside gene matches: 2. This chain's CDR3 is CAWRGQGYQPQHF. As DNA, the CDR3 is TGTGCCTGGAGGGGACAGGGATATCAGCCCCAGCATTTT.

This chain joins TRBV5-1 and TRBJ2-1; perhaps TRBD1 as D (6 bases). Trimming left V 8 bases short and J 4 bases short, with 16 bases between. The CDR3 is made up of 14 amino acids. The germline V gene encodes CDR1 SGHRS and CDR2 YFSETQ. The CDR3 bases are TGCGCCAGTGGTCAGGCACAGGGATACAATGAGCAGTTCTTC. The encoded protein is CASGQAQGYNEQFF.

V gene TRBV5-1 combines with J gene TRBJ1-1, with 8 bases matching TRBD1. V was pared by 3 bases and J by 2 bases, with 12 bases of the junction left unmatched. The V gene's germline CDR1 is SGHRS and CDR2 YFSETQ. There are 17 residues in the CDR3. The CDR3 spells CASSSSGGPVYNTEAFF. The DNA for the CDR3 is TGCGCCAGCAGCTCATCAGGGGGCCCTGTCTATAACACTGAAGCTTTCTTT.

The rearrangement joins TRBV19 to TRBJ2-3; 13 bases line up with TRBD2. The V gene's germline CDR1 is LNHDA and CDR2 SQIVND (reference sequence). CDR3 length: 17 amino acids. J lost 3 bases, V lost 7 bases, and 10 bases had no gene match. The CDR3 sequence: CASTAYSTSGRTDTQYF. The DNA of the CDR3 is TGTGCCAGTACCGCCTATTCGACTAGCGGGAGGACAGATACGCAGTATTTT.

The chain combines TRBV7-9 with TRBJ1-1; D gene ambiguous. V was trimmed by 6 bases and J by 0 bases, leaving 8 bases between them. The germline gives CDR1 SEHNR, CDR2 FQNEAQ (reference sequence). The CDR3 covers 13 residues. CDR3 region: CASSISVNTEAFF. The DNA for the CDR3 is TGTGCCAGCAGTATCTCAGTGAACACTGAAGCTTTCTTT.

This chain connects TRBV28 to TRBJ2-1; possible D gene TRBD2, 7 bases. CDR1 and CDR2 (germline): MDHEN, SYDVKM. The CDR3 loop spans 17 amino acids. Trimming cost V 3 bases and J 7 bases, with 22 bases left between them. In DNA form, the CDR3 reads TGTGCCAGCAGTTTCCCTAGCGGCAGGGGTACGGAAAATGAGCAGTTCTTC. As protein: CASSFPSGRGTENEQFF.

This chain connects TRBV6-1 to TRBJ1-1; 7 nucleotides line up with TRBD1. The CDR3 runs 14 residues. CDR1 is MNHNS, CDR2 SASEGT, per germline. V lost 6 bases and J lost 5; bases outside the gene matches: 9. CDR3 residues: CASRVGQRGTEAFF. The CDR3 region has the DNA TGTGCCAGCAGAGTGGGACAGAGAGGTACTGAAGCTTTCTTT.

This chain connects TRBV4-1 to TRBJ2-1; 10 nucleotides agree with TRBD2. The CDR3 runs 18 residues. V dropped 1 base and J dropped 8; count of bases not matched to a gene: 14. CDR1 and CDR2 (germline): MGHRA, YSYEKL. The CDR3 reads CASSQVLGNSGRTHEQFF. CDR3 nucleotide sequence: TGCGCCAGCAGCCAAGTTCTAGGCAATAGCGGGAGGACCCATGAGCAGTTCTTC.

The genes are TRBV7-2 and TRBJ2-1; 14 nucleotides agree with TRBD2. Unmatched junction bases numbered 9, after V lost 6 bases and J lost 11 bases. CDR3 length: 15 amino acids. Germline V CDR1 and CDR2: SGHTA, FQGNSA. This CDR3 is CASRPGLAGVDKQFF. DNA for the CDR3: TGTGCCAGCAGGCCGGGACTAGCGGGAGTGGATAAGCAGTTCTTC.

The chain is built from TRBV9 and TRBJ1-1; D ambiguous. The CDR3 has 13 amino acids. V gave up 3 bases and J gave up 5 bases, with 11 bases separating them. The germline gives CDR1 SGDLS, CDR2 YYNGEE. CDR3 sequence (DNA): TGTGCCAGCAGCGCTCACAGAGATACTGAAGCTTTCTTT. This gives the protein CASSAHRDTEAFF.

This sequence joins TRBV28 and TRBJ2-7, with D possibly TRBD1 on 7 matching bases. The CDR3 contains 16 residues. Per germline, CDR1 MDHEN and CDR2 SYDVKM. Trimming left V 1 base short and J 4 bases short, with 17 bases between. CDR3 amino acids: CASSLSPPGGTYEQYF. Written as DNA, the CDR3 is TGTGCCAGCAGTTTATCCCCTCCAGGGGGGACTTACGAGCAGTACTTC. Looking up the rest from reference TRBV28 and TRBJ2-7 gives the full variable domain: DVKVTQSSRYLVKRTGEKVFLECVQDMDHENMFWYRQDPGLGLRLIYFSYDVKMKEKGDIPEGYSVSREKKERFSLILESASTNQTSMYLCASSLSPPGGTYEQYFGPGTRLTVT.

The chain uses TRBV4-2 and TRBJ2-4, with a possible D match to TRBD1 (6 bases). V shed 0 bases and J shed 6 bases, with 12 bases lying between them. The CDR3 is 15 residues long. CDR1 and CDR2 from the germline V gene are LGHNA and YNFKEQ. CDR3 sequence reads: CASSQDWQGTNIQYF. The DNA of the CDR3 is TGTGCCAGCAGCCAAGATTGGCAGGGGACAAACATTCAGTACTTC.

V and J are TRBV27 and TRBJ2-3; TRBD2 aligns across 10 bases. The CDR3 is 15 residues long. Germline V gene lookup returns CDR1 MNHEY and CDR2 SMNVEV (reference sequence). V was pared by 5 bases and J by 1 base, with 3 bases of the junction left unmatched. The DNA for the CDR3 is TGTGCCAGCAGTCTCCTAGCGGGAGGCACAGATACGCAGTATTTT. This translates into CASSLLAGGTDTQYF.

The J gene is TRBJ2-7, the V gene TRBV2; TRBD2 matches 11 bases. The germline CDR1 and CDR2 sequences are SNHLY and FYNNEI. V gave up 8 bases and J gave up 4 bases; unmatched junction bases: 16. The CDR3 is 17 residues long. The DNA for the CDR3 is TGTGCCAGCGGTCCTTCCGAGACTAGCGGGATAAGGTACGAGCAGTACTTC. As protein: CASGPSETSGIRYEQYF.

This sequence joins TRBV15 and TRBJ2-3; 8 nucleotides agree with TRBD2. CDR1 LNHNV and CDR2 YYDKDF come from the germline V gene (reference sequence). The CDR3 sequence is 16 residues long. V gave up 1 base and J gave up 3 bases; unmatched junction bases: 6. CDR3 region: CATSRGERELTDTQYF. The CDR3 DNA reads TGTGCCACCAGCAGAGGGGAGCGGGAGCTAACAGATACGCAGTATTTT.

Written as DNA, the CDR3 is TGCGCCAGCAGCCAAGAACTAGCGGGAGTATCCCATGAGCAGTTCTTC. It encodes CASSQELAGVSHEQFF. The V gene is TRBV4-1, the J gene TRBJ2-1; TRBD2 agrees at 11 bases. The CDR3 is 16 amino acids. J was trimmed by 8 bases and V by 0 bases; bases with no gene match: 6. The V gene's germline CDR1 is MGHRA and CDR2 YSYEKL.

J is TRBJ2-1 and V is TRBV5-1; the match to TRBD2 covers 8 bases. V shed 0 bases and J 0 bases; nucleotides not matched to a gene: 5. This CDR3 spans 17 amino acids. Germline V gene lookup returns CDR1 SGHRS and CDR2 YFSETQ. The CDR3 spells CASSLDGRGRSYNEQFF. The CDR3 DNA sequence: TGCGCCAGCAGCTTGGACGGGAGGGGACGCTCCTACAATGAGCAGTTCTTC.

J is TRBJ2-5 and V is TRBV18, with D unresolved. Trimming removed 6 bases from V and 2 bases from J, with 4 bases in between. The CDR3 runs to 11 residues. Germline-derived CDR1 and CDR2 are KGHSH and LQKENI. The CDR3 here is CASSSQETQYF. CDR3 DNA sequence: TGTGCCAGCTCGTCTCAAGAGACCCAGTACTTC. Based on the CDR3 plus reference TRBV18 and TRBJ2-5, the full variable domain is NAGVMQNPRHLVRRRGQEARLRCSPMKGHSHVYWYRQLPEEGLKFMVYLQKENIIDESGMPKERFSAEFPKEGPSILRIQQVVRGDSAAYFCASSSQETQYFGPGTRLLVL.

The rearrangement uses TRBV9 and TRBJ2-1; 10 bases are a match to TRBD2. V lost 2 bases to trimming and J lost 7 bases; unmatched junction nucleotides: 6. The CDR3 loop spans 15 amino acids. Germline CDR1 SGDLS, CDR2 YYNGEE. DNA of the CDR3: TGTGCCAGCAGCGTGGGGAGCGGGAGGGCTAATGAGCAGTTCTTC. This sequence encodes CASSVGSGRANEQFF.

The chain employs TRBV7-2 and TRBJ2-7; 10 nucleotides agree with TRBD1. The V and J ends lost 5 bases and 4 bases, in that order; junction bases with no gene match: 5. The CDR3 covers 14 residues. Looked up from germline, CDR1 is SGHTA and CDR2 is FQGNSA. CDR3 nucleotides: TGTGCCAGCAGCCCTCGGACAGGGGGATACGAGCAGTACTTC. Encoded protein: CASSPRTGGYEQYF.

V is TRBV19 and J is TRBJ1-5; 10 bases match TRBD1. CDR3 size: 14 residues. J gave up 4 bases and V 8 bases, and 5 bases lay outside the gene matches. The germline gives CDR1 LNHDA, CDR2 SQIVND (reference sequence). Here the CDR3 DNA reads TGTGCCAGTTGGGGACAGGGGCTTAATCAGCCCCAGCATTTT. Protein sequence: CASWGQGLNQPQHF. Full variable domain (rest looked up from reference TRBV19 and TRBJ1-5): DGGITQSPKYLFRKEGQNVTLSCEQNLNHDAMYWYRQDPGQGLRLIYYSQIVNDFQKGDIAEGYSVSREKKESFPLTVTSAQKNPTAFYLCASWGQGLNQPQHFGDGTRLSIL.

The V call is TRBV9, the J call TRBJ2-1; tentative D call: TRBD1 (6 bases). The V gene's germline CDR1 is SGDLS and CDR2 YYNGEE. V was pared by 0 bases and J by 5 bases, with 18 bases between. The length of the CDR3 is 17 residues. CDR3 loop: CASSVDPGRDTDNEQFF. The CDR3 DNA sequence: TGTGCCAGCAGCGTAGACCCGGGAAGGGACACAGACAATGAGCAGTTCTTC.

This clone was recorded once. The V and J genes are TRBV28 and TRBJ2-7, with D possibly matching TRBD1 (6 bases). The V and J ends lost 6 bases and 7 bases respectively, with 13 bases between them. This CDR3 is built from 12 residues. Per germline, CDR1 MDHEN and CDR2 SYDVKM. CDR3 nucleotides: TGTGCCAGCAGCCCCCACAGGGTTGAGCAGTACTTC. Encoded protein: CASSPHRVEQYF.

This chain joins TRBV7-9 and TRBJ2-1; D is unresolved. The CDR3 has 11 amino acids. Trimming cost V 6 bases and J 5 bases, with 5 bases left between them. CDR1 SEHNR and CDR2 FQNEAQ come from the germline V gene (reference sequence). In DNA, the CDR3 is TGTGCCAGCAGAAACAACAATGAGCAGTTCTTC. Translating it yields CASRNNNEQFF.

DNA for the CDR3: TGTGCCAGCAGGCCACAGGGCGGGGGGGAAAAACTGTTTTTT. This translates into CASRPQGGGEKLFF. This sequence joins TRBV28 and TRBJ1-4; a possible D gene is TRBD1 (6 bases). This CDR3 region has 14 residues. Germline CDR1 is MDHEN and CDR2 is SYDVKM. The V gene lost 6 bases and the J gene lost 8 bases, with 16 bases spanning the gap.

The chain carries TRBV2 and TRBJ1-1, with a possible D match to TRBD1 (5 bases). Germline CDR1 reads SNHLY; CDR2 reads FYNNEI. This CDR3 has 13 residues. The ends were cut back, 7 bases at V and 3 bases at J, with 12 bases in the middle. The CDR3 DNA reads as TGTGCCAGCATGCAGGGAGGGTACACTGAAGCTTTCTTT. Its protein product is CASMQGGYTEAFF.

This clone was detected once. The J gene is TRBJ1-1, the V gene TRBV6-5, with a weak D call TRBD1 (6 bases). CDR3 size: 13 residues. Germline CDR1 is MNHEY and CDR2 is SVGAGI. V lost 2 bases, J lost 7 bases, and 11 bases lay in between. The CDR3 coding sequence is TGTGCCAGCAGTTACCCGGGACAACTTGAAGCTTTCTTT. Translation: CASSYPGQLEAFF.

This chain joins TRBV11-1 and TRBJ2-7, with D possibly TRBD2 on 5 matching bases. CDR1 is SGHAT and CDR2 is FQDESV in the germline V gene (reference sequence). The length of the CDR3 is 15 residues. V was pared by 0 bases and J by 1 base, with 10 bases between. DNA of the CDR3: TGTGCCAGCAGCTTAGCCCCCGGAGGTTCCTACGAGCAGTACTTC. The encoded protein is CASSLAPGGSYEQYF.

The J gene is TRBJ2-7, the V gene TRBV27; D is undetermined. The CDR3 consists of 12 residues. V was trimmed by 8 bases and J by 4 bases, leaving 12 bases between them. In germline, CDR1 is MNHEY, CDR2 SMNVEV (reference sequence). The CDR3 sequence is CASGVAVYEQYF. The CDR3 nucleotides read TGTGCCAGCGGAGTGGCAGTGTACGAGCAGTACTTC.

This clone has a single count. This sequence joins TRBV9 and TRBJ2-7, with 8 nucleotides matching TRBD1. Looked up from germline, CDR1 is SGDLS and CDR2 is YYNGEE. CDR3 length: 14 amino acids. V was clipped by 2 bases and J by 5 bases; unmatched bases: 6. CDR3 DNA sequence: TGTGCCAGCAGCGTGGGGGGACAGGCCCACGAGCAGTACTTC. It specifies CASSVGGQAHEQYF.